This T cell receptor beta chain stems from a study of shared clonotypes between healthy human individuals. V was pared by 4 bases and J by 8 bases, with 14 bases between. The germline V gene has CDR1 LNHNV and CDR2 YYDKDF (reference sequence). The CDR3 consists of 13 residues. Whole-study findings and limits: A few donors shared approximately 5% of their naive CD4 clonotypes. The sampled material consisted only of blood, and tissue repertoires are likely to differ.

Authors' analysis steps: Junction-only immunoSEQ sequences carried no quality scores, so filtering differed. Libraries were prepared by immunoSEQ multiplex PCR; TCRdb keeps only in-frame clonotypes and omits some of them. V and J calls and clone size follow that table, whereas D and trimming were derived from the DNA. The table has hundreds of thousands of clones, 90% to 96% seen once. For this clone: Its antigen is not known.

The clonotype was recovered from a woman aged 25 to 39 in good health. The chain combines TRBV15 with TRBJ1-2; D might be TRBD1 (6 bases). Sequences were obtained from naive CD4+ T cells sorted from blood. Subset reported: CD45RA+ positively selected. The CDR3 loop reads CATSTGRGSGYTF. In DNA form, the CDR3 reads TGTGCCACCAGCACGGGCAGGGGCTCGGGCTACACCTTC.